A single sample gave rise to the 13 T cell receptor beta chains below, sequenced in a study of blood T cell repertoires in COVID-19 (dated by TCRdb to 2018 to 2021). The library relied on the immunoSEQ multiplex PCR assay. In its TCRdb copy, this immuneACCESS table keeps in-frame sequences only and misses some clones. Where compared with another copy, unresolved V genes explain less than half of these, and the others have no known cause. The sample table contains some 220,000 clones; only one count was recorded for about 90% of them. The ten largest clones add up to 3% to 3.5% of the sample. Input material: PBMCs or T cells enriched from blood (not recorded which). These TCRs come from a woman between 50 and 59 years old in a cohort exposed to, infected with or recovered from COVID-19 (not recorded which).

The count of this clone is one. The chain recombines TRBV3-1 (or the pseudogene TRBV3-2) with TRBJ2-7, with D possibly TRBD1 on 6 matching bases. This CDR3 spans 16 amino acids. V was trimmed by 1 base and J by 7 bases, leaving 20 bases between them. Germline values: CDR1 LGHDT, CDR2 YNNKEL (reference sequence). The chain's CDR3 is CASSQAGTRALGEQYF. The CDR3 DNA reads TGTGCCAGCAGCCAAGCCGGGACAAGGGCTTTAGGGGAGCAGTACTTC.

The DNA for the CDR3 is TGTGCCACCAGTGATCCGGGGGACCCTAACGAGCAGTACTTC. This codes for CATSDPGDPNEQYF. The chain is built from TRBV24-1 and TRBJ2-7; a weak D match, TRBD2 (6 bases). Trimming shortened V by 3 bases and J by 5 bases, and 13 bases separated the two germline ends. The CDR3 runs to 14 residues. Looked up from germline, CDR1 is KGHDR and CDR2 is SFDVKD.

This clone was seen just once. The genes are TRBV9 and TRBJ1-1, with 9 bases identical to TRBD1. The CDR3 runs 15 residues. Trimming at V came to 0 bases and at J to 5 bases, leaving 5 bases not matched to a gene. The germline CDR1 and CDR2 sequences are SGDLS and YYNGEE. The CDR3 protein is CASSVEPTGGTEAFF. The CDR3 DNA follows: TGTGCCAGCAGCGTAGAGCCGACAGGGGGGACTGAAGCTTTCTTT.

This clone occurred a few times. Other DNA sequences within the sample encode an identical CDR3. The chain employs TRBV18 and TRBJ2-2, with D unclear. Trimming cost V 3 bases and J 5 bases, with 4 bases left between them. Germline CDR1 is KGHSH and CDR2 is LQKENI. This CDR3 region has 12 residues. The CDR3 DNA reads TGTGCCAGCTCACCCCGTACCGGGGAGCTGTTTTTT. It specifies CASSPRTGELFF.

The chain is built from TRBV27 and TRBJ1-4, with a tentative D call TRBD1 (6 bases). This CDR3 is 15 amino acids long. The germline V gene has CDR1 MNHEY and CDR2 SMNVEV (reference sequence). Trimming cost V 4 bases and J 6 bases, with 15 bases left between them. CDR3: CASSSPQGGDEKLFF. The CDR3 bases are TGTGCCAGCAGTTCCCCACAGGGCGGTGATGAAAAACTGTTTTTT.

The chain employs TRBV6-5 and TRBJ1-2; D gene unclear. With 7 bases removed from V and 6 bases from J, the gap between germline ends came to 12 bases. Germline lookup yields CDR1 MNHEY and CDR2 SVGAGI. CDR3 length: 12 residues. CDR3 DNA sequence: TGTGCCAGCATCCGGGGTTGGGATGGCTACACCTTC. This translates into CASIRGWDGYTF.

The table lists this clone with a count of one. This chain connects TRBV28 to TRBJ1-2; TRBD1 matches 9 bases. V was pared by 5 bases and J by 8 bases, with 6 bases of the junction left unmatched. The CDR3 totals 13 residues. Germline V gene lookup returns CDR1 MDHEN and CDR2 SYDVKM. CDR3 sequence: CASSTGQGLGYTF. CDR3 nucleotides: TGTGCCAGCAGTACCGGACAGGGGTTAGGCTACACCTTC.

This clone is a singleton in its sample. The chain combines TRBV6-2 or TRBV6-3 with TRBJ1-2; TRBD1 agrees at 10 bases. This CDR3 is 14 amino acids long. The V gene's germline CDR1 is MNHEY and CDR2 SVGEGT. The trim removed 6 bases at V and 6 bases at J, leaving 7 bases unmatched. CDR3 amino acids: CASSLTGGANGYTF. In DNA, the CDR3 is TGTGCCAGCAGCCTGACAGGGGGCGCAAATGGCTACACCTTC.

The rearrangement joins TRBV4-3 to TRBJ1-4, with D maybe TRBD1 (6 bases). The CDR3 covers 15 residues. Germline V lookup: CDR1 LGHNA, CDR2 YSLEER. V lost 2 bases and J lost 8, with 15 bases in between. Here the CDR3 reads CASSQRGNAREKLFF. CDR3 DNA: TGCGCCAGCAGCCAAAGGGGGAATGCTAGAGAAAAACTGTTTTTT.

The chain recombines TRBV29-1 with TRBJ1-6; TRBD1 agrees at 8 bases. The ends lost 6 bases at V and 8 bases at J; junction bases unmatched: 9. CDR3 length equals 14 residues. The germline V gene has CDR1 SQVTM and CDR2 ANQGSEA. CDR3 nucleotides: TGCAGCGTCTCAGTCGGACAGGGTGATTCACCCCTCCACTTT. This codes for CSVSVGQGDSPLHF.

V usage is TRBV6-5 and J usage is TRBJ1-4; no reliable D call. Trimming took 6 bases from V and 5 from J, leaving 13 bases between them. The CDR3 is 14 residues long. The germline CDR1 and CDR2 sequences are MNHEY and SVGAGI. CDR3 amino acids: CASSRNLDNEKLFF. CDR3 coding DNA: TGTGCCAGCAGCCGGAACCTAGACAATGAAAAACTGTTTTTT.

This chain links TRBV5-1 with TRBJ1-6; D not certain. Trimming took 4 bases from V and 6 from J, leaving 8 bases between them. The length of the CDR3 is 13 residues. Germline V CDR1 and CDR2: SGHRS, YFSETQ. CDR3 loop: CASSRDPNSPLHF. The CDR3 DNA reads TGCGCCAGCAGCCGCGATCCTAATTCACCCCTCCACTTT.

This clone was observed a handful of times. Here the CDR3 DNA reads TGTGCCACGCGCCGGGGGAATTCGTACGAGCAGTACTTC. Its translation: CATRRGNSYEQYF. The J gene is TRBJ2-7, the V gene TRBV5-6, with D possibly TRBD2 on 6 matching bases. The germline V and J ends were trimmed by 9 bases and 4 bases, with 17 bases remaining between them. Germline V gene lookup returns CDR1 SGHDT and CDR2 YYEEEE. This CDR3 is 13 amino acids long.